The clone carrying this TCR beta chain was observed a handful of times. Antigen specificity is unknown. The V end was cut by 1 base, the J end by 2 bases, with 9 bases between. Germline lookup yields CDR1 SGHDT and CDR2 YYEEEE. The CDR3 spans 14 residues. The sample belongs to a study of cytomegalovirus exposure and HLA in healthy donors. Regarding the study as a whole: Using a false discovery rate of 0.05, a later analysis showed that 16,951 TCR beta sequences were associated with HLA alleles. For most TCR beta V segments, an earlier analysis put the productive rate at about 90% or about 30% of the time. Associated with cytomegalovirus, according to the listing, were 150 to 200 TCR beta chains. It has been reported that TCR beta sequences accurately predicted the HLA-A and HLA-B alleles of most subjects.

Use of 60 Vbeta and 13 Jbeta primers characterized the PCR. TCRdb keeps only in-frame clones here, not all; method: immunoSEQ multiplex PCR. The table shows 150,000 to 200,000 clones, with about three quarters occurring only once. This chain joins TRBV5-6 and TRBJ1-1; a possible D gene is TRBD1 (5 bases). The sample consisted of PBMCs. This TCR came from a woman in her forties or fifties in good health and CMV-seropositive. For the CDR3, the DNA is TGTGCCAGCAGCTTGCAGGGAATCAACACTGAAGCTTTCTTT. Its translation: CASSLQGINTEAFF.